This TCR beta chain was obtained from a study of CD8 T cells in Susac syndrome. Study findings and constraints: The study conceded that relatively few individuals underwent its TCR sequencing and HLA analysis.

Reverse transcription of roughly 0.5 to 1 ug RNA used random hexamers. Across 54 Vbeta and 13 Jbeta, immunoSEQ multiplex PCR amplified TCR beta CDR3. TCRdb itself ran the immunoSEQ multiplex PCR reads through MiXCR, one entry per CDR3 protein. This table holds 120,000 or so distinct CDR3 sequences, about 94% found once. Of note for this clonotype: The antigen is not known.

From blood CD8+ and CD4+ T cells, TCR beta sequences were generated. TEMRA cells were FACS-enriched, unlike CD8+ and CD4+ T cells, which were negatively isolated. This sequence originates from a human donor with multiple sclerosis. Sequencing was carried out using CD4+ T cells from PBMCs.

The CDR3 here is CSAGTGGGNQPQHF. CDR3 in DNA: TGCAGTGCTGGGACAGGGGGTGGTAATCAGCCCCAGCATTTT. The rearrangement joins TRBV20-1 to TRBJ1-5; 11 bases align to TRBD1. This CDR3 has 14 amino acids. The trim removed 5 bases at V and 4 bases at J, leaving 4 bases unmatched. Germline V CDR1 and CDR2: DFQATT, SNEGSKA (reference sequence).